Described below is a single T cell receptor (beta chain) sequence and its context. The data were taken from a study of cytomegalovirus exposure and HLA in healthy donors. The primer mix had 60 Vbeta and 13 Jbeta primers. Assay: immunoSEQ multiplex PCR; the TCRdb copy retains only in-frame clones and omits some. Counted here are 110,000 to 150,000 clones, roughly 70% occurring once; the ten biggest clones make up 7%. Trimming stripped 3 bases from V and 0 bases from J, with 5 bases between. This CDR3 is 13 amino acids long. Germline V gene sequence: CDR1 SGHNT, CDR2 YENEEA. The sample taken for sequencing was PBMCs. This receptor was taken from a man aged 25-45 years in good health and CMV-seronegative. This chain links TRBV11-3 with TRBJ1-1, with D unclear. This CDR3 is CASSFTLNTEAFF. CDR3 DNA: TGTGCCAGCAGCTTTACTCTGAACACTGAAGCTTTCTTT.